This T cell receptor beta chain was identified in a study of OX40 agonist ivuxolimab in advanced cancers. The overall study: Of mixed ages from about 23 to 79 and averaging roughly 64 years, the group was 65% to 85% male. Notes on the study in general: Researchers did not establish what antigens the expanded peripheral T cells target.

About this clone itself: Its antigen is undetermined.

Clones were sequenced by immunoSEQ multiplex PCR, and TCRdb holds only the in-frame ones, with some missing. The sample holds about 55,000 clones; around nine tenths are singletons and the top ten take roughly 7%. From germline, CDR1 is LNHDA and CDR2 SQIVND (reference sequence). The CDR3 has 14 amino acids. V lost 6 bases, J lost 10 bases, and 13 bases stayed unmatched. This chain links TRBV19 with TRBJ1-2, with 8 bases fitting TRBD1. Material: CD4+ or CD8+ T cells sorted from blood, obtained in a trial of the OX40 agonist ivuxolimab. The sequence was collected from an adult with an advanced solid tumor such as melanoma, head and neck, liver or kidney cancer. The CDR3 sequence: CASSDTGGIFTYTF. CDR3 bases: TGTGCCAGTAGCGATACAGGGGGGATTTTCACCTACACCTTC.